This paragraph reports one TCR beta chain. Its recognized antigen is unknown. Within one base of it there is no much larger clone, and no base qualities were kept. The data belong to a study of blood T cell repertoires in COVID-19 (dated by TCRdb to about 2020). With regard to the full study: Samples from collaborators originated in the United States, Italy and Spain and spanned both the acute and convalescent phases of COVID-19. Nearly every sample came with metadata listing a de-identified subject ID, COVID-19 status, age in years and sex. The samples were drawn from two sources: the first 160 participants of the ongoing ImmuneRACE study, and 1,000 to 1,500 subjects contributed by 6 global collaborators. Where available, HLA class I and class II types were obtained from metadata supplied by the sample provider rather than from assay-based typing. Subjects who had been exposed to COVID-19, were actively infected with it, or had recovered from it provided the deeply sampled blood TCRbeta repertoires that made up the dataset. A freely available public database, intended as a resource for researchers studying the immune response to SARS-CoV-2, is where the repertoires were released. The material from the prospective study consisted of cDNA or gDNA derived from T cells, B-cell-depleted T cells, or PBMCs. General conclusions and limits of the study: Clinical and demographic metadata were provided uncurated, with the amount varying by source and participant.

V is clipped by 4 bases and J by 3 bases, and the sequence between their germline boundaries is 18 bases long. From cysteine to phenylalanine, the CDR3 is 16 amino acids long. The only DNA kept is the CDR3, 48 bases in frame from the first base. The germline V gene gives CDR1 as SGHAT and CDR2 as FQNNGV. The immunoSEQ Assay, a bias-controlled multiplex PCR, was used to amplify TCRbeta CDR3 regions from genomic DNA. In the source study's methods: The number of nucleated cells in each sample was estimated by amplification of reference gene primers within the assay. Sequence reads were collapsed and filtered to measure the absolute abundance of every unique TCRbeta CDR3 rearrangement. For each sample, productive Simpson clonality was calculated as the square root of Simpson's diversity index over productive rearrangements. In its TCRdb copy, this immuneACCESS table keeps in-frame sequences only and misses some clones. Where compared with another copy, unresolved V genes explain less than half of these, and the others have no known cause. That table is the source of V, J and clone size, and D and trimming were worked out from the DNA. Recorded for this sample are fewer than 45,000 clones; approximately 90% of them occurred a single time. The biggest ten clones account for about 39% of the sample.

Each collaborating institution followed its own protocols to collect whole blood in K2EDTA tubes. Collaborator samples were shipped for TCRbeta analysis as frozen whole blood, isolated PBMCs, or DNA extracted from either sample type. The receptor comes from a man in his 60s with active or convalescent COVID-19. The sequence links TRBV11-2 to TRBJ2-5, with a weak D call of TRBD1 (6 bases match). Sequencing was performed on peripheral blood. The CDR3 protein sequence reads: CASSSPPGHREETQYF. At the DNA level, the sequence is TGTGCCAGCAGCTCCCCCCCGGGACACCGGGAAGAGACCCAGTACTTC.